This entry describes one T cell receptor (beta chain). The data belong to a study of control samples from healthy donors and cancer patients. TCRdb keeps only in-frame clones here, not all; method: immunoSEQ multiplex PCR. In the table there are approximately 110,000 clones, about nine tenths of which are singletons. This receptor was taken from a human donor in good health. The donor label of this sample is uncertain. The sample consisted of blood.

CDR3 sequence reads: CASSSGGEGLHEQYF. In DNA form, the CDR3 reads TGTGCCAGCAGTTCCGGGGGGGAGGGATTACACGAGCAGTACTTC. V gene TRBV28 combines with J gene TRBJ2-7; 8 bases agree with TRBD2. Germline trimming cut 4 bases from V and 5 bases from J; bases unmatched to any gene: 10. CDR1 is MDHEN, CDR2 SYDVKM, per germline. The CDR3 loop spans 15 amino acids.